The 32 T cell receptor beta chains presented below share a single source sample, sequenced in a study of blood T cell repertoires in COVID-19. Libraries were prepared by immunoSEQ multiplex PCR; TCRdb keeps only in-frame clonotypes and omits some of them. This table has hundreds of thousands of clones, 85% to 90% appearing once. The specimen sequenced was PBMCs or T cells enriched from blood (not recorded which). All receptors derive from a man in his fifties or sixties who had been exposed to COVID-19.

CDR3 region: CASSKSRREAFENTEAFF. In DNA form, the CDR3 reads TGTGCCAGCAGCAAAAGCCGTCGGGAGGCCTTTGAAAACACTGAAGCTTTCTTT. The chain links TRBV21-1 to TRBJ1-1. TRBV21-1 is given as a pseudogene. This CDR3 spans 18 amino acids.

The chain recombines TRBV5-4 with TRBJ1-2, with TRBD1 matching over 10 bases. The V segment lost 3 bases and the J segment 8 bases; nucleotides outside the gene matches: 4. Germline-derived CDR1 and CDR2 are SGHNT and YYREEE (reference sequence). The CDR3 loop spans 13 amino acids. This CDR3 reads CASSWDRGLGYTF. The CDR3 DNA is TGTGCCAGCAGCTGGGACAGGGGCCTGGGCTACACCTTC.

The V gene is TRBV7-9, the J gene TRBJ2-7; 8 bases fit TRBD2. Unmatched junction bases numbered 2, after V lost 1 base and J lost 0 bases. Germline CDR1 SEHNR, CDR2 FQNEAQ (reference sequence). There are 15 residues in the CDR3. The CDR3 loop reads CASSLELAVSYEQYV. As DNA, the CDR3 is TGTGCCAGCAGCTTAGAACTAGCGGTCTCCTACGAGCAGTACGTC.

This clone occurred once. V gene TRBV6-1 combines with J gene TRBJ2-7; 7 bases agree with TRBD1. The CDR3 is made up of 15 amino acids. CDR1 is MNHNS and CDR2 is SASEGT in the germline V gene. Unmatched junction bases numbered 8, after V lost 3 bases and J lost 3 bases. The CDR3 nucleotides read TGTGCCAGCAGTGATCGGACGGACAGGTTCTACGAGCAGTACTTC. It is translated as CASSDRTDRFYEQYF.

V usage is TRBV2 and J usage is TRBJ2-5; possible D gene TRBD1, 7 bases. V was shortened by 4 bases and J by 4 bases, with 10 bases between the two germline ends. The CDR3 extends over 13 amino acids. The germline CDR1 and CDR2 sequences are SNHLY and FYNNEI. Written as DNA, the CDR3 is TGTGCCAGCAGTGGCGGGACAGCAGAGACCCAGTACTTC. It specifies CASSGGTAETQYF.

This chain connects TRBV5-1 to TRBJ1-2; 9 nucleotides align to TRBD1. Germline-derived CDR1 and CDR2 are SGHRS and YFSETQ. The CDR3 runs 18 residues. Trimming took 0 bases from V and 4 from J; bases not matched to a gene: 13. The CDR3 DNA sequence: TGCGCCAGCAGCTTGGAGGGGACAGGGTCTCTAGTGAGCTATGGCTACACCTTC. Encoded protein: CASSLEGTGSLVSYGYTF.

The chain carries TRBV19 and TRBJ2-4; D possibly corresponds to TRBD2 (7 bases). Trimming pared 5 bases from V and 3 bases from J, leaving 14 bases between. The CDR3 extends over 15 amino acids. The germline gives CDR1 LNHDA, CDR2 SQIVND (reference sequence). The CDR3 protein is CASSPNREGKNIQYF. The CDR3 bases are TGTGCCAGTAGTCCGAACAGGGAGGGCAAAAACATTCAGTACTTC. The complete variable domain, with remaining parts taken from reference TRBV19 and TRBJ2-4, reads DGGITQSPKYLFRKEGQNVTLSCEQNLNHDAMYWYRQDPGQGLRLIYYSQIVNDFQKGDIAEGYSVSREKKESFPLTVTSAQKNPTAFYLCASSPNREGKNIQYFGAGTRLSVL.

V is TRBV30 and J is TRBJ1-1; D might be TRBD1 (5 bases). This CDR3 has 16 residues. V lost 7 bases to trimming and J lost 4 bases, with 25 bases between them. Germline V gene lookup returns CDR1 GTSNPN and CDR2 SVGIG (reference sequence). CDR3 residues: CASEGGAYRGGTEAFF. CDR3 coding DNA: TGTGCCTCTGAAGGTGGGGCTTATCGGGGGGGCACTGAAGCTTTCTTT.

The rearrangement links TRBV7-2 to TRBJ1-5; the match to TRBD1 covers 7 bases. V was pared by 4 bases and J by 7 bases, with 7 bases of the junction left unmatched. Germline CDR1 SGHTA, CDR2 FQGNSA. The CDR3 has 14 amino acids. The CDR3 is CASSWRQGEQPQHF. In DNA, the CDR3 is TGTGCCAGCAGCTGGCGACAGGGAGAGCAGCCCCAGCATTTT.

The chain uses TRBV19 and TRBJ1-1; the match to TRBD1 covers 7 bases. Germline loops: CDR1 LNHDA, CDR2 SQIVND (reference sequence). CDR3 length equals 13 residues. With 5 bases clipped from V and 6 bases from J, the junction kept 6 bases outside the gene matches. CDR3 in amino acids: CASSLTGVPEAFF. CDR3 coding DNA: TGTGCCAGTAGTCTCACAGGGGTACCTGAAGCTTTCTTT.

The CDR3 region is CASSGDYNEQFF. The CDR3 DNA is TGTGCCAGCTCCGGGGACTACAATGAGCAGTTCTTC. V usage is TRBV11-1 and J usage is TRBJ2-1, with D possibly TRBD2 on 5 matching bases. Trimming pared 8 bases from V and 3 bases from J, leaving 8 bases between. CDR3 length equals 12 residues. Germline V gene lookup returns CDR1 SGHAT and CDR2 FQDESV (reference sequence).

The chain employs TRBV28 and TRBJ2-7; D may be TRBD2 (5 bases). The germline gives CDR1 MDHEN, CDR2 SYDVKM. Trimming cost V 3 bases and J 2 bases, with 11 bases left between them. The CDR3 runs 14 residues. CDR3 residues: CASSFAGRTYEQYV. The DNA of the CDR3 is TGTGCCAGCAGTTTTGCGGGCAGAACCTACGAGCAGTACGTC.

This sequence joins TRBV6-6 and TRBJ1-2; TRBD1 agrees at 7 bases. There are 11 residues in the CDR3. The junction had 3 bases not matched to a gene; V was cut back by 4 bases and J by 10 bases. Germline CDR1 is MNHNY and CDR2 is SVGAGI (reference sequence). The CDR3 DNA sequence: TGTGCCAGCAGTTGGGACAGTTACTACACCTTC. Translation: CASSWDSYYTF.

The chain links TRBV27 to TRBJ1-3, with TRBD1 matching over 11 bases. Germline CDR1 and CDR2: MNHEY and SMNVEV (reference sequence). The CDR3 has 14 residues. The trim removed 4 bases at V and 8 bases at J, leaving 4 bases unmatched. In nucleotides, the CDR3 is TGTGCCAGCAGTTCGGGACAGGGGGACCACACCATATATTTT. This sequence encodes CASSSGQGDHTIYF.

The chain employs TRBV19 and TRBJ1-5, with 8 bases identical to TRBD1. This CDR3 region has 15 residues. J gave up 3 bases and V 7 bases, and 8 bases lay outside the gene matches. From germline, CDR1 is LNHDA and CDR2 SQIVND (reference sequence). As DNA, the CDR3 is TGTGCCAGTACGAAGACAGGGGCGCCCAATCAGCCCCAGCATTTT. Protein: CASTKTGAPNQPQHF.

The rearrangement links TRBV30 to TRBJ2-7; 7 nucleotides agree with TRBD1. The CDR3 runs 11 residues. Germline V lookup: CDR1 GTSNPN, CDR2 SVGIG (reference sequence). CDR3 amino acids: CAWGVGQQQYV. Here the CDR3 DNA reads TGTGCCTGGGGTGTGGGACAGCAGCAGTACGTC.

The chain combines TRBV28 with TRBJ1-5; no firm D call. With 9 bases removed from V and 2 bases from J, the gap between germline ends came to 14 bases. CDR3 length equals 14 residues. Germline values: CDR1 MDHEN, CDR2 SYDVKM. CDR3 sequence: CASDVIGGNQPQHF. CDR3 nucleotide sequence: TGTGCCAGTGATGTTATCGGGGGCAATCAGCCCCAGCATTTT.

This sequence joins TRBV10-3 and TRBJ2-3; 9 bases align to TRBD1. This CDR3 region has 18 residues. Trimming cost V 0 bases and J 3 bases; bases outside gene matches: 10. Germline lookup yields CDR1 ENHRY and CDR2 SYGVKD. The CDR3 region has the DNA TGTGCCATCAGTGAGTCTCTCCGGGACAGGGTCATTACAGATACGCAGTATTTT. Translated: CAISESLRDRVITDTQYF.

The chain employs TRBV13 and TRBJ2-1; 8 positions match TRBD1. The trim removed 4 bases at V and 12 bases at J, leaving 8 bases unmatched. Germline V gene lookup returns CDR1 PRHDT and CDR2 FYEKMQ (reference sequence). The CDR3 totals 13 residues. As DNA, the CDR3 is TGTGCCAGCAGCTCCGGTCGGGACAGGCTGCAGTTCTTC. Protein product: CASSSGRDRLQFF.

The sample holds many counts of this clone. The chain combines TRBV7-9 with TRBJ2-2, with D possibly being TRBD1 (5 bases). Per germline, CDR1 SEHNR and CDR2 FQNEAQ (reference sequence). The CDR3 loop spans 15 amino acids. V dropped 1 base and J dropped 3 bases, with 9 bases sitting between them. In DNA form, the CDR3 reads TGTGCCAGCAGCTTAGTATCAGGGTACACCGGGGAGCTGTTTTTT. This encodes CASSLVSGYTGELFF.

J is TRBJ1-1 and V is TRBV10-1; D might be TRBD1 (6 bases). CDR3 length: 14 amino acids. Germline CDR1 WNHNN, CDR2 SYGVQD (reference sequence). Trimming removed 6 bases at V and 3 bases at J, with 14 bases between. The CDR3 spells CASSQQGWDTEAFF. In DNA, the CDR3 is TGCGCCAGCAGCCAACAGGGTTGGGACACTGAAGCTTTCTTT.

V usage is TRBV30 and J usage is TRBJ1-1; D unclear. V was clipped by 3 bases and J by 1 base, with 12 bases between them. The CDR3 sequence is 14 residues long. CDR1 is GTSNPN and CDR2 is SVGIG in the germline V gene (reference sequence). CDR3 nucleotides: TGTGCCTGGAGAGAGGGTTCAGGGAACACTGAAGCTTTCTTT. Amino acids: CAWREGSGNTEAFF. Full variable domain (outside the CDR3, taken from reference TRBV30 and TRBJ1-1): SQTIHQWPATLVQPVGSPLSLECTVEGTSNPNLYWYRQAAGRGLQLLFYSVGIGQISSEVPQNLSASRPQDRQFILSSKKLLLSDSGFYLCAWREGSGNTEAFFGQGTRLTVV.

The V gene is TRBV6-6, the J gene TRBJ1-5; D remains unclear. Trimming removed 7 bases at V and 3 bases at J, with 10 bases between. The CDR3 spans 13 residues. Germline V gives CDR1 MNHNY, CDR2 SVGAGI (reference sequence). CDR3 loop: CASMSINNQPQHF. The CDR3 DNA reads TGTGCCAGCATGAGCATTAACAATCAGCCCCAGCATTTT.

V is TRBV6-6 and J is TRBJ2-2; tentatively, D is TRBD2 (6 bases). The CDR3 length is 16 residues. V was clipped by 5 bases and J by 3 bases, with 16 bases between them. Germline lookup yields CDR1 MNHNY and CDR2 SVGAGI (reference sequence). The CDR3 reads CASSPPGVAYTGELFF. The CDR3 region has the DNA TGTGCCAGCAGTCCCCCGGGGGTAGCTTACACCGGGGAGCTGTTTTTT.

J is TRBJ1-2 and V is TRBV5-1, with 7 bases that match TRBD1. J was trimmed by 2 bases and V by 0 bases; bases with no gene match: 4. Per the germline V gene, CDR1 is SGHRS and CDR2 is YFSETQ. The length of the CDR3 is 15 residues. CDR3 nucleotides: TGCGCCAGCAGCTTGGTAGGGGGCGCAAACTATGGCTACACCTTC. Translated: CASSLVGGANYGYTF.

The chain links TRBV27 to TRBJ2-5, with D perhaps matching TRBD2 (5 bases). The CDR3 extends over 13 amino acids. The V end was cut by 2 bases, the J end by 5 bases, with 9 bases between. Per germline, CDR1 MNHEY and CDR2 SMNVEV (reference sequence). This CDR3 is CASSLRRRETQYF. DNA for the CDR3: TGTGCCAGCAGTTTAAGGAGGCGGGAGACCCAGTACTTC.

The chain joins TRBV28 to TRBJ1-5; D is ambiguous. Germline V gives CDR1 MDHEN, CDR2 SYDVKM. This CDR3 is built from 13 residues. Trimming removed 3 bases at V and 9 bases at J, with 12 bases between. CDR3 DNA: TGTGCCAGCAGTTTGTCGGGTTTGAGGCCCCAGCATTTT. This translates into CASSLSGLRPQHF. The complete variable domain, with remaining parts taken from reference TRBV28 and TRBJ1-5, reads DVKVTQSSRYLVKRTGEKVFLECVQDMDHENMFWYRQDPGLGLRLIYFSYDVKMKEKGDIPEGYSVSREKKERFSLILESASTNQTSMYLCASSLSGLRPQHFGDGTRLSIL.

The chain employs TRBV4-2 and TRBJ2-1, with 7 bases lining up with TRBD1. V was pared by 1 base and J by 5 bases, with 5 bases of the junction left unmatched. From germline, CDR1 is LGHNA and CDR2 YNFKEQ. This CDR3 is built from 15 residues. The DNA for the CDR3 is TGTGCCAGCAGCCAAGCAGGACAGGTAGACAATGAGCAGTTCTTC. This translates into CASSQAGQVDNEQFF.

The V and J genes are TRBV20-1 and TRBJ1-2, with D hard to call. CDR1 and CDR2 (germline): DFQATT, SNEGSKA (reference sequence). The CDR3 spans 11 residues. Trimming stripped 0 bases from V and 5 bases from J, with 4 bases between. In nucleotides, the CDR3 is TGCAGTGCTAGAGACGGGTATGGCTACACCTTC. Its translation: CSARDGYGYTF.

This chain joins TRBV6-5 and TRBJ1-6; TRBD1 matches at 7 bases. Germline V lookup: CDR1 MNHEY, CDR2 SVGAGI. Unmatched junction bases numbered 6, after V lost 5 bases and J lost 8 bases. The CDR3 runs 14 residues. CDR3 bases: TGTGCCAGCAGTCGAAGGGGGCTGGATTCACCCCTCCACTTT. This encodes CASSRRGLDSPLHF.

The chain links TRBV5-1 to TRBJ1-4; TRBD1 matches 9 bases. CDR1 is SGHRS, CDR2 YFSETQ, per germline. The CDR3 sequence is 18 residues long. V lost 0 bases and J lost 11; bases outside the gene matches: 17. CDR3 amino acids: CASSLDPSETGGFDKLFF. CDR3 bases: TGCGCCAGCAGCTTGGACCCTTCCGAGACAGGGGGATTTGATAAACTGTTTTTT.

The rearrangement links TRBV4-1 to TRBJ2-7; 9 bases fit TRBD1. This CDR3 comprises 15 residues. J was trimmed by 5 bases and V by 3 bases; bases with no gene match: 8. Germline V gene data show CDR1 as MGHRA and CDR2 as YSYEKL. The CDR3 region is CASSHQQGAFHEQYF. The CDR3 DNA sequence: TGCGCCAGCAGCCACCAACAGGGGGCCTTCCACGAGCAGTACTTC.